This is a list of T cell receptor beta chains from one sample in a study of T cell clonotyping in hematopoietic cell transplantation. Only in-frame clones appear in the TCRdb table, and some are missing; sequencing was by immunoSEQ multiplex PCR. Of about 41,000 clones in the sample, 95% were seen once. The material sequenced was peripheral blood mononuclear cells. These TCRs come from a young man in good health. Some clones in this sample may be carry-over from other donors' samples. Both conserved end residues are part of each CDR3. A D gene is named only where the DNA matches it firmly. Size values are once, few and many counts, or a class for expanded clones, and some rows have none.

j_call: TRBJ2-7
clone_size: .
d_call: TRBD2
v_call: TRBV5-1
cdr3_aa: CASSLYSGGAPYEQYF
cdr3_nt: TGCGCCAGCAGCCTCTATAGCGGGGGGGCCCCCTACGAGCAGTACTTC

j_call: TRBJ2-1
clone_size: .
d_call: TRBD2
v_call: TRBV4-1
cdr3_aa: CASSQVRASGVSSYNEQFF
cdr3_nt: TGCGCCAGCAGCCAAGTGAGGGCTAGCGGGGTCAGCTCCTACAATGAGCAGTTCTTC

j_call: TRBJ1-4
clone_size: once
d_call: .
v_call: TRBV2
cdr3_aa: CASNTGLINEKLFF
cdr3_nt: TGTGCCAGCAATACGGGACTGATAAATGAAAAACTGTTTTTT

j_call: TRBJ2-7
clone_size: .
d_call: .
v_call: TRBV13
cdr3_aa: CASSLRAGRYEQYF
cdr3_nt: TGTGCCAGCAGCCTAAGGGCGGGGAGGTACGAGCAGTACTTC

j_call: TRBJ1-4
clone_size: .
d_call: TRBD1
v_call: TRBV4-2
cdr3_aa: CASSQDLGQGAEKLFF
cdr3_nt: TGTGCCAGCAGCCAAGATCTAGGACAGGGGGCTGAAAAACTGTTTTTT

j_call: TRBJ2-7
clone_size: .
d_call: TRBD2
v_call: TRBV11-1
cdr3_aa: CASSLIQRENEQYF
cdr3_nt: TGTGCCAGCAGCTTGATCCAGCGGGAGAACGAGCAGTACTTC

j_call: TRBJ2-3
clone_size: .
d_call: TRBD2
v_call: TRBV6-5
cdr3_aa: CASRGSGKVTDTQYF
cdr3_nt: TGTGCCAGCAGGGGTAGCGGGAAGGTCACAGATACGCAGTATTTT

j_call: TRBJ1-1
clone_size: once
d_call: .
v_call: TRBV14
cdr3_aa: CASSPTLSYTEAFF
cdr3_nt: TGTGCCAGCAGCCCAACCCTGAGTTATACTGAAGCTTTCTTT

j_call: TRBJ2-2
clone_size: .
d_call: TRBD1
v_call: TRBV6-5
cdr3_aa: CASSAPRDRERLFF
cdr3_nt: TGTGCCAGCAGTGCGCCCCGGGACAGGGAAAGGCTGTTTTTT

j_call: TRBJ2-1
clone_size: .
d_call: TRBD2
v_call: TRBV27
cdr3_aa: CASSFGASGLSYNEQFF
cdr3_nt: TGTGCCAGCAGTTTTGGGGCTAGCGGCCTATCCTACAATGAGCAGTTCTTC

j_call: TRBJ2-7
clone_size: once
d_call: .
v_call: TRBV30
cdr3_aa: CAWSVAGGPYEQYF
cdr3_nt: TGTGCCTGGAGTGTAGCCGGGGGCCCCTACGAGCAGTACTTC

j_call: TRBJ2-1
clone_size: .
d_call: TRBD2
v_call: TRBV19
cdr3_aa: CASSIEGLAADNEQFF
cdr3_nt: TGTGCCAGTAGTATAGAGGGACTAGCGGCCGACAATGAGCAGTTCTTC

j_call: TRBJ2-7
clone_size: .
d_call: TRBD2
v_call: TRBV27
cdr3_aa: CASSLRRWTSGRESTGEQYF
cdr3_nt: TGTGCCAGCAGTTTAAGACGGTGGACTAGCGGGAGGGAATCTACGGGAGAGCAGTACTTC

j_call: TRBJ1-1
clone_size: .
d_call: .
v_call: TRBV2
cdr3_aa: CASSPFPEAFF
cdr3_nt: TGTGCCAGCAGTCCTTTTCCTGAAGCTTTCTTT

j_call: TRBJ2-7
clone_size: .
d_call: TRBD1
v_call: TRBV15
cdr3_aa: CATRMDRDRDPYEQYF
cdr3_nt: TGTGCCACCAGGATGGACCGAGACAGGGATCCCTACGAGCAGTACTTC

j_call: TRBJ2-3
clone_size: .
d_call: TRBD2
v_call: TRBV11-2
cdr3_aa: CASSRLSGGTDTQYF
cdr3_nt: TGTGCCAGCAGCCGGTTGAGCGGGGGCACAGATACGCAGTATTTT

j_call: TRBJ1-1
clone_size: .
d_call: .
v_call: TRBV5-1
cdr3_aa: CASFDGAPNTEAFF
cdr3_nt: TGCGCCAGTTTCGACGGGGCCCCGAACACTGAAGCTTTCTTT

j_call: TRBJ1-2
clone_size: .
d_call: .
v_call: TRBV25-1
cdr3_aa: CASSEPGLTWDGYTF
cdr3_nt: TGTGCCAGCAGTGAACCTGGGTTGACATGGGATGGCTACACCTTC

j_call: TRBJ1-2
clone_size: .
d_call: .
v_call: TRBV11-1
cdr3_aa: CASSQALGLGSYTF
cdr3_nt: TGTGCCAGCAGCCAGGCACTGGGCTTAGGCAGCTACACCTTC

j_call: TRBJ1-1
clone_size: .
d_call: .
v_call: TRBV30
cdr3_aa: CAWSVLGGEVTEAFF
cdr3_nt: TGTGCCTGGAGTGTACTGGGGGGGGAGGTCACTGAAGCTTTCTTT

j_call: TRBJ1-6
clone_size: once
d_call: .
v_call: TRBV9
cdr3_aa: CASSRGDGNYNSPLHF
cdr3_nt: TGTGCCAGCAGCAGAGGGGACGGCAACTATAATTCACCCCTCCACTTT

j_call: TRBJ2-6
clone_size: .
d_call: TRBD2
v_call: TRBV5-6
cdr3_aa: CASSLVGGAGANVLTF
cdr3_nt: TGTGCCAGCAGCTTGGTCGGGGGGGCTGGGGCCAACGTCCTGACTTTC

j_call: TRBJ1-2
clone_size: once
d_call: .
v_call: TRBV1
cdr3_aa: CTSSSDRKGGYTF
cdr3_nt: TGCACCAGCTCCTCGGACAGAAAGGGGGGCTACACCTTC

j_call: TRBJ2-4
clone_size: once
d_call: .
v_call: TRBV4-3
cdr3_aa: CASSQDQAGTGNIQYF
cdr3_nt: TGCGCCAGCAGCCAAGATCAGGCGGGAACGGGGAACATTCAGTACTTC

j_call: TRBJ2-7
clone_size: .
d_call: TRBD2
v_call: TRBV4-1
cdr3_aa: CASSQVGTSGSYEQYF
cdr3_nt: TGCGCCAGCAGCCAAGTGGGGACTAGCGGGAGTTACGAGCAGTACTTC

j_call: TRBJ2-4
clone_size: .
d_call: .
v_call: TRBV25-1
cdr3_aa: CASSELGSIGTPKNIQYF
cdr3_nt: TGTGCCAGCAGTGAATTGGGCTCCATCGGGACACCCAAAAACATTCAGTACTTC

j_call: TRBJ2-7
clone_size: .
d_call: .
v_call: TRBV7-2
cdr3_aa: CASSFRQGNEQYF
cdr3_nt: TGTGCCAGCAGCTTTCGTCAGGGGAACGAGCAGTACTTC

j_call: TRBJ2-5
clone_size: once
d_call: .
v_call: TRBV11-3
cdr3_aa: CASSPRQSQETQYF
cdr3_nt: TGTGCCAGCAGCCCAAGACAGTCACAAGAGACCCAGTACTTC

j_call: TRBJ2-1
clone_size: .
d_call: .
v_call: TRBV30
cdr3_aa: CAWSVLRGSGNEQFF
cdr3_nt: TGTGCCTGGAGTGTACTTAGGGGATCTGGGAATGAGCAGTTCTTC

j_call: TRBJ2-7
clone_size: .
d_call: .
v_call: TRBV29-1
cdr3_aa: CSVEESSYEQYF
cdr3_nt: TGCAGCGTTGAAGAATCATCCTACGAGCAGTACTTC

j_call: TRBJ1-2
clone_size: .
d_call: .
v_call: TRBV7-9
cdr3_aa: CASGPPSWGVLYGYTF
cdr3_nt: TGTGCCAGCGGCCCCCCTTCTTGGGGGGTGCTGTATGGCTACACCTTC

j_call: TRBJ2-2
clone_size: .
d_call: .
v_call: TRBV27
cdr3_aa: CASKTGWAGELFF
cdr3_nt: TGTGCCAGCAAAACAGGGTGGGCCGGGGAGCTGTTTTTT

j_call: TRBJ2-3
clone_size: .
d_call: TRBD1
v_call: TRBV7-3
cdr3_aa: CASSLEGARGTDTQYF
cdr3_nt: TGTGCCAGCAGCCTAGAGGGGGCGCGGGGCACAGATACGCAGTATTTT

j_call: TRBJ1-5
clone_size: .
d_call: TRBD1
v_call: TRBV19
cdr3_aa: CASSIAGQGPNQPQHF
cdr3_nt: TGTGCCAGTAGTATAGCCGGACAGGGTCCCAATCAGCCCCAGCATTTT

j_call: TRBJ1-1
clone_size: .
d_call: TRBD1
v_call: TRBV5-6
cdr3_aa: CASSPQGAVFTFF
cdr3_nt: TGTGCCAGCAGCCCGCAGGGGGCGGTCTTTACTTTCTTT

j_call: TRBJ2-7
clone_size: .
d_call: .
v_call: TRBV13
cdr3_aa: CASSPPFSGVDEQYF
cdr3_nt: TGTGCCAGCAGCCCCCCGTTTTCGGGAGTTGACGAGCAGTACTTC

j_call: TRBJ2-6
clone_size: .
d_call: .
v_call: TRBV4-1
cdr3_aa: CASSLTLSGANVLTF
cdr3_nt: TGCGCCAGCAGCCTTACACTCTCTGGGGCCAACGTCCTGACTTTC

j_call: TRBJ2-5
clone_size: .
d_call: TRBD2
v_call: TRBV5-1
cdr3_aa: CASCQVGSGRNQETQYF
cdr3_nt: TGCGCCAGCTGTCAGGTAGGGAGCGGGAGGAATCAAGAGACCCAGTACTTC

j_call: TRBJ1-5
clone_size: .
d_call: .
v_call: TRBV5-6
cdr3_aa: CASSLAGRYNQPQHF
cdr3_nt: TGTGCCAGCAGCTTGGCTGGCAGGTACAATCAGCCCCAGCATTTT

j_call: TRBJ2-7
clone_size: .
d_call: .
v_call: TRBV9
cdr3_aa: CASSALGGPGQYF
cdr3_nt: TGTGCCAGCAGCGCCCTCGGGGGGCCAGGGCAGTACTTC

j_call: TRBJ1-2
clone_size: .
d_call: .
v_call: TRBV7-9
cdr3_aa: CASSRSDSIYGYTF
cdr3_nt: TGTGCCAGCAGCCGTTCAGACTCCATCTATGGCTACACCTTC

j_call: TRBJ2-1
clone_size: .
d_call: .
v_call: TRBV30
cdr3_aa: CALDIRGSYNEQFF
cdr3_nt: TGTGCCCTGGATATTCGGGGTTCCTACAATGAGCAGTTCTTC

j_call: TRBJ2-7
clone_size: .
d_call: TRBD2
v_call: TRBV2
cdr3_aa: CASSEARFQTSGGPYEQYF
cdr3_nt: TGTGCCAGCAGTGAAGCGCGGTTCCAGACTAGCGGGGGACCTTACGAGCAGTACTTC

j_call: TRBJ1-2
clone_size: .
d_call: .
v_call: TRBV29-1
cdr3_aa: CSVEETNYGYTF
cdr3_nt: TGCAGCGTTGAAGAGACAAACTATGGCTACACCTTC

j_call: TRBJ2-7
clone_size: .
d_call: TRBD2
v_call: TRBV14
cdr3_aa: CASSQFSGGSFSYEQYF
cdr3_nt: TGTGCCAGCAGCCAGTTCAGCGGGGGGTCGTTCTCCTACGAGCAGTACTTC

j_call: TRBJ2-7
clone_size: .
d_call: TRBD1
v_call: TRBV30
cdr3_aa: CAWSTGQGEYEQYF
cdr3_nt: TGTGCCTGGAGCACGGGACAGGGGGAGTACGAGCAGTACTTC

j_call: TRBJ2-1
clone_size: .
d_call: .
v_call: TRBV9
cdr3_aa: CASSARQETQQFF
cdr3_nt: TGTGCCAGCAGCGCAAGACAGGAGACCCAGCAGTTCTTC

j_call: TRBJ2-3
clone_size: .
d_call: TRBD1
v_call: TRBV29-1
cdr3_aa: CSVQQGADTQYF
cdr3_nt: TGCAGCGTCCAACAGGGGGCAGATACGCAGTATTTT

j_call: TRBJ2-5
clone_size: .
d_call: TRBD2
v_call: TRBV5-1
cdr3_aa: CASSPGLAGGETQYF
cdr3_nt: TGCGCCAGCAGCCCGGGACTAGCGGGAGGAGAGACCCAGTACTTC

j_call: TRBJ2-3
clone_size: .
d_call: .
v_call: TRBV5-1
cdr3_aa: CASSPSGTDTQYF
cdr3_nt: TGCGCCAGTTCCCCCTCGGGCACAGATACGCAGTATTTT

j_call: TRBJ2-7
clone_size: .
d_call: .
v_call: TRBV6-6
cdr3_aa: CASRSLYEQYF
cdr3_nt: TGTGCCAGCAGGTCCCTCTACGAGCAGTACTTC